These 17 T cell receptor beta chains were sequenced from one sample in a study of stem cell transplantation in POMP-related autoinflammatory disease (dated by TCRdb to the early 2020s). Library preparation employed the immunoSEQ multiplex PCR assay. TCRdb mirrors the immuneACCESS table, restricted to in-frame sequences. Some clones are absent from its copies; in checked studies, under half trace to an unresolved V gene, and the reason for the others is unknown. The sample table shows some 31,000 clones, and around 88% are seen once. The ten largest clones represent over 0.65% of the sample. Interpreted using the paper, the time point label stands for: before hematopoietic stem cell transplant. This specimen consisted of CD4+ T cells from PBMCs, obtained before stem cell transplantation. All receptors come from a human donor with POMP-related autoinflammation and immune dysregulation (PRAID).

The chain employs TRBV5-1 and TRBJ2-3; D is possibly TRBD2 (6 bases). Germline values: CDR1 SGHRS, CDR2 YFSETQ. V was trimmed by 5 bases and J by 0 bases, leaving 13 bases between them. The length of the CDR3 is 15 residues. CDR3 sequence (DNA): TGCGCCAGCAGACTTAGCGGAGGCAGCACAGATACGCAGTATTTT. It yields the protein CASRLSGGSTDTQYF.

The gene calls are TRBV2 and TRBJ2-3; D unclear. V lost 1 base, J lost 1 base, and 3 bases lay in between. Germline V CDR1 and CDR2: SNHLY, FYNNEI. The CDR3 spans 13 residues. The CDR3 loop is CASSEDRTDTQYF. The CDR3 DNA is TGTGCCAGCAGTGAAGACCGCACAGATACGCAGTATTTT. Full variable domain (outside the CDR3, taken from reference TRBV2 and TRBJ2-3): EPEVTQTPSHQVTQMGQEVILRCVPISNHLYFYWYRQILGQKVEFLVSFYNNEISEKSEIFDDQFSVERPDGSNFTLKIRSTKLEDSAMYFCASSEDRTDTQYFGPGTRLTVL.

This chain connects TRBV18 to TRBJ1-3; the D gene is possibly TRBD1 (5 bases). The germline V and J ends were trimmed by 3 bases and 0 bases, with 12 bases remaining between them. The V gene's germline CDR1 is KGHSH and CDR2 LQKENI. CDR3 length: 16 amino acids. CDR3 sequence reads: CASSPAGRYSGNTIYF. The DNA of the CDR3 is TGTGCCAGCTCACCGGCGGGACGGTACTCTGGAAACACCATATATTTT.

The chain has TRBV5-1 and TRBJ1-2, with 7 bases that match TRBD1. Germline trimming cut 5 bases from V and 6 bases from J; bases unmatched to any gene: 10. Germline CDR1 and CDR2: SGHRS and YFSETQ. The CDR3 sequence is 14 residues long. The CDR3 sequence: CASSPTGREDGYTF. CDR3 in DNA: TGCGCCAGCAGTCCGACAGGGCGGGAAGATGGCTACACCTTC.

This clone was detected only once. The chain joins TRBV19 to TRBJ2-4; perhaps TRBD1 as D (6 bases). Germline lookup yields CDR1 LNHDA and CDR2 SQIVND (reference sequence). Deletions cut 5 bases from V and 0 bases from J, with 17 bases between. The CDR3 has 17 residues. CDR3 DNA: TGTGCCAGTAGTCCTGGACAGTTCGGGTTAGCCAAAAACATTCAGTACTTC. Its protein is CASSPGQFGLAKNIQYF. Variable domain in full (rest from reference TRBV19 and TRBJ2-4): DGGITQSPKYLFRKEGQNVTLSCEQNLNHDAMYWYRQDPGQGLRLIYYSQIVNDFQKGDIAEGYSVSREKKESFPLTVTSAQKNPTAFYLCASSPGQFGLAKNIQYFGAGTRLSVL.

V is TRBV4-1 and J is TRBJ2-7, with a tentative D call TRBD1 (5 bases). CDR1 is MGHRA and CDR2 is YSYEKL in the germline V gene. The germline V and J ends were trimmed by 0 bases and 4 bases, with 10 bases remaining between them. The CDR3 loop spans 14 amino acids. CDR3 nucleotide sequence: TGCGCCAGCAGCCAAGACTGGGGCCAGTACGAGCAGTACTTC. This sequence encodes CASSQDWGQYEQYF.

The chain has TRBV6-4 and TRBJ2-1; TRBD2 matches 10 bases. The CDR3 is 16 amino acids. J gave up 11 bases and V 4 bases, and 14 bases lay outside the gene matches. CDR1 and CDR2 (germline): MRHNA, SNTAGT. As DNA, the CDR3 is TGTGCCAGCAGTGTAATCCCAGGGCCTACTAGCGGGAAGCAGTTCTTC. This translates into CASSVIPGPTSGKQFF.

The chain couples TRBV25-1 to TRBJ2-3; maybe TRBD2 (5 bases). The CDR3 consists of 18 residues. V was clipped by 3 bases and J by 1 base, with 20 bases between them. In germline, CDR1 is MGHDK, CDR2 SYGVNS. As DNA, the CDR3 is TGTGCCAGCAGTGACCCGACCTGGGGTTCCGGGGGCACAGATACGCAGTATTTT. It encodes CASSDPTWGSGGTDTQYF.

The rearrangement links TRBV5-6 to TRBJ2-6, with D uncertain. CDR1 and CDR2 (germline): SGHDT, YYEEEE. The V gene lost 4 bases and the J gene lost 1 base, with 6 bases spanning the gap. The CDR3 is made up of 14 amino acids. CDR3 amino acids: CASSERSGANVLTF. The CDR3 bases are TGTGCCAGCAGCGAACGGTCTGGGGCCAACGTCCTGACTTTC.

The chain recombines TRBV6-1 with TRBJ1-5; D unresolved. Germline V gene data show CDR1 as MNHNS and CDR2 as SASEGT. V lost 4 bases to trimming and J lost 2 bases, with 12 bases between them. This CDR3 is 15 amino acids long. The CDR3 bases are TGTGCCAGCAGTGTTCTGGGATGGGGCAATCAGCCCCAGCATTTT. Protein sequence: CASSVLGWGNQPQHF.

The J gene is TRBJ1-2, the V gene TRBV19; 8 bases fit TRBD1. V was pared by 4 bases and J by 2 bases, with 6 bases of the junction left unmatched. Per the germline V gene, CDR1 is LNHDA and CDR2 is SQIVND (reference sequence). This CDR3 region has 15 residues. The chain's CDR3 is CASSTGQGRNYGYTF. CDR3 nucleotide sequence: TGTGCCAGTAGTACCGGACAGGGTAGAAACTATGGCTACACCTTC.

The chain combines TRBV5-1 with TRBJ2-7, with D unclear. The CDR3 has 14 amino acids. The germline V gene has CDR1 SGHRS and CDR2 YFSETQ. Trimming left V 0 bases short and J 0 bases short, with 7 bases between. The CDR3 region is CASSLVADSYEQYF. CDR3 DNA sequence: TGCGCCAGCAGCTTGGTAGCAGACTCCTACGAGCAGTACTTC.

The V gene is TRBV5-1, the J gene TRBJ2-5; D gene unclear. This CDR3 region has 13 residues. CDR1 and CDR2 from the germline V gene are SGHRS and YFSETQ. Deletions cut 0 bases from V and 1 base from J, with 4 bases between. The CDR3 DNA follows: TGCGCCAGCAGCTTGGAAATCCAAGAGACCCAGTACTTC. As protein: CASSLEIQETQYF.

This chain uses TRBV19 with TRBJ2-2, with 14 bases that match TRBD2. Germline CDR1 is LNHDA and CDR2 is SQIVND (reference sequence). Unmatched junction bases numbered 4, after V lost 10 bases and J lost 0 bases. The CDR3 extends over 16 amino acids. Here the CDR3 reads CAIGLAGGTNTGELFF. Here the CDR3 DNA reads TGTGCCATCGGACTAGCGGGAGGAACGAACACCGGGGAGCTGTTTTTT.

The rearrangement uses TRBV6-1 and TRBJ1-1, with D maybe TRBD1 (6 bases). From germline, CDR1 is MNHNS and CDR2 SASEGT. CDR3 length: 12 amino acids. Trimming stripped 4 bases from V and 7 bases from J, with 10 bases between. CDR3 in DNA: TGTGCCAGCAGTGTGCAGGGGTTTGAAGCTTTCTTT. Encoded protein: CASSVQGFEAFF.

Comment on this clone: Relative to the germline gene, one junction end is altered; a read error may explain this. The rearrangement joins TRBV7-7 to TRBJ2-5; 10 nucleotides match TRBD2. The CDR3 is 16 residues long. From germline, CDR1 is SSHAT and CDR2 FNYEAQ (reference sequence). CDR3 region: CASSPHLAGDGETQYF. The CDR3, as DNA: TGTGCTAGCAGCCCCCACCTAGCGGGAGATGGGGAGACCCAGTACTTC. The complete variable domain, with remaining parts taken from reference TRBV7-7 and TRBJ2-5, reads GAGVSQSPRYKVTKRGQDVTLRCDPISSHATLYWYQQALGQGPEFLTYFNYEAQPDKSGLPSDRFSAERPEGSISTLTIQRTEQRDSAMYRCASSPHLAGDGETQYFGPGTRLLVL.

V gene TRBV7-9 combines with J gene TRBJ2-1; D uncertain. The CDR3 covers 13 residues. Germline assignment: CDR1 SEHNR and CDR2 FQNEAQ (reference sequence). V was pared by 4 bases and J by 2 bases, with 6 bases between. CDR3 residues: CASSSTAYNEQFF. The CDR3 region has the DNA TGTGCCAGCAGCTCGACCGCCTACAATGAGCAGTTCTTC.